This T cell receptor beta chain was recorded in a study of blood T cell repertoires in COVID-19. CDR3 size: 16 residues. CDR1 is LGHNA and CDR2 is YSLEER in the germline V gene. Trimming removed 4 bases from V and 4 bases from J; junction bases left unmatched: 8. The Seattle site enrolled patients during active infection and followed them longitudinally. The assay was immunoSEQ multiplex PCR, and TCRdb's table has in-frame clones only and misses some. The table lists approximately 260,000 clones, about 87% of them singletons. This clone was recorded only once. This receptor was taken from a woman aged 70-85 years with COVID-19, enrolled during active disease. The chain recombines TRBV4-3 with TRBJ2-3; 10 bases line up with TRBD2. Sequencing used peripheral blood. The CDR3 protein is CASSLSSGSFADTQYF. As DNA, the CDR3 is TGCGCCAGCAGCCTCTCTAGCGGGAGTTTTGCAGATACGCAGTATTTT.